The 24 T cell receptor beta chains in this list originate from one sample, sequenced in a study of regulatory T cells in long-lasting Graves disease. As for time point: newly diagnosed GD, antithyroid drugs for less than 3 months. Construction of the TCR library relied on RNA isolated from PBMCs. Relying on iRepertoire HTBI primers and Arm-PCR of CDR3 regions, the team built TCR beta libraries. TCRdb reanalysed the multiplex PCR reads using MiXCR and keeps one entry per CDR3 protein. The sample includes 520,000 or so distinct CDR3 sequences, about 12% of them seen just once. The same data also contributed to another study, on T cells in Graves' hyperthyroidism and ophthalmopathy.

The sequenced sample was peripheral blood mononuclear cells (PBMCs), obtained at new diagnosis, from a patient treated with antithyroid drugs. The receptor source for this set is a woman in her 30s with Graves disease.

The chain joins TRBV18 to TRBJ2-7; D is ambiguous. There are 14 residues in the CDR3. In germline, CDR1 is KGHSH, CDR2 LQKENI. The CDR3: CASSGSLGMDELYV. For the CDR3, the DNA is TGTGCCAGCTCGGGGTCCCTCGGAATGGACGAGCTGTACGTC.

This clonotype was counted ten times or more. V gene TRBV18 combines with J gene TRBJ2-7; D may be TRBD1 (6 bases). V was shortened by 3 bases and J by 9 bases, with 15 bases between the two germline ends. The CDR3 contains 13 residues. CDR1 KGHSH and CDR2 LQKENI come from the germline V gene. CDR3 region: CASSPTGLRGQYF. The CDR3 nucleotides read TGTGCCAGCTCACCGACAGGCCTAAGGGGGCAGTACTTC.

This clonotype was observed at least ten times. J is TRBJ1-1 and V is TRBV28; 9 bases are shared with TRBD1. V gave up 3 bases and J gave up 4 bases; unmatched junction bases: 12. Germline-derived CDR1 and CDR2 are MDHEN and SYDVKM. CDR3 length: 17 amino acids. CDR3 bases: TGTGCCAGCAGTTTGCGGCCCGGGACAGGGCCTCTCACTGAAGCTTTCTTT. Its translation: CASSLRPGTGPLTEAFF.

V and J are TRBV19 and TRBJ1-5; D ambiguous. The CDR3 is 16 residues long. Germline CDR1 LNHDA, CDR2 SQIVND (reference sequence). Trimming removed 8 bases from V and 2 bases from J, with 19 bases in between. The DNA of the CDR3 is TGTGCCAGTTCCAGTTCCGGGTTTGTGGGCAATCAGCCCCAGCATTTT. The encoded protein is CASSSSGFVGNQPQHF.

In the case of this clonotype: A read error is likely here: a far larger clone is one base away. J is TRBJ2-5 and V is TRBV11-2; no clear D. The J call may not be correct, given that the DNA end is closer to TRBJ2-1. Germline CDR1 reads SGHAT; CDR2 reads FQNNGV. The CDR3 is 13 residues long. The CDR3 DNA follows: TGTACCAGCAGCTTTACGTTATGGAATGAGCAGTTCTTC. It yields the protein CTSSFTLWNEQFF.

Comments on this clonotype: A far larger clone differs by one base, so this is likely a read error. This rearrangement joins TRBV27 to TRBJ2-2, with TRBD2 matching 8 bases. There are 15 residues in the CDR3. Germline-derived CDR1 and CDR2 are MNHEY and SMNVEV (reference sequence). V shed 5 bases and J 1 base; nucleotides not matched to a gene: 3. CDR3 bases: TGTGCCAGCAGTGCACTAGCGGTGAACACCGGGGAGCTGTTTTTT. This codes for CASSALAVNTGELFF.

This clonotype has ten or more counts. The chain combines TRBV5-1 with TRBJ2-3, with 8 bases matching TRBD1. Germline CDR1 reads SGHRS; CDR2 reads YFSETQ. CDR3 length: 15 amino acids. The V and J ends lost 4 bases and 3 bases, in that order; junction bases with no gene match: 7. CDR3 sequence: CASSLTGVATDTQYF. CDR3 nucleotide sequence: TGCGCCAGCAGCCTGACAGGGGTTGCGACAGATACGCAGTATTTT.

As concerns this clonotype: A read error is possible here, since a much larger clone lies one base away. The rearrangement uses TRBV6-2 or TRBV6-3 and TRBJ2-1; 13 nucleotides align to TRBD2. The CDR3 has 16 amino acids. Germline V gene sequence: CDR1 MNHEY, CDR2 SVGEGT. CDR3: CARSYSGLAGINEQFF. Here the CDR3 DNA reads TGTGCCCGCAGTTACTCGGGACTAGCGGGGATCAATGAGCAGTTCTTC.

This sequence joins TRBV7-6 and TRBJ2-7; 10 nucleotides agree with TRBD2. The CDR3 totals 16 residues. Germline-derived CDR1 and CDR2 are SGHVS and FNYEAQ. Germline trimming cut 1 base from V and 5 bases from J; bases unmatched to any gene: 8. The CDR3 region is CASSLGLLAGVNEQYF. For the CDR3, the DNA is TGTGCCAGCAGCTTAGGCCTTCTAGCGGGAGTAAACGAGCAGTACTTC.

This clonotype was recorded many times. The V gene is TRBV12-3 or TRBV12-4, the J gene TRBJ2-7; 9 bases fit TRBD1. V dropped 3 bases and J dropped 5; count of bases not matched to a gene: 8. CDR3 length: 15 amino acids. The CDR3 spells CASSLGDRAFHEQYF. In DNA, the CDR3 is TGTGCCAGCAGTTTGGGGGACAGGGCTTTTCACGAGCAGTACTTC.

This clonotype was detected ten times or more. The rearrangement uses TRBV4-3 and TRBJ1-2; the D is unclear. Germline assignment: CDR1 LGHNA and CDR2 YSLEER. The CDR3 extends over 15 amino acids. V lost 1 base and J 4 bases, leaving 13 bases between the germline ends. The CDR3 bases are TGCGCCAGCAGCCAAGCCCAGAGGGCTGGCTATGGCTACACCTTC. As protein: CASSQAQRAGYGYTF.

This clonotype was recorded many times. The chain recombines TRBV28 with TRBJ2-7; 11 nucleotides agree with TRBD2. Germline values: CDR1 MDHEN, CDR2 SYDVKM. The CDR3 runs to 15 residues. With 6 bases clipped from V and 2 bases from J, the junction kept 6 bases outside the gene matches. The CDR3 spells CASRPLAGGPYEQYF. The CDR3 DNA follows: TGTGCCAGCAGACCCCTAGCGGGAGGCCCCTACGAGCAGTACTTC.

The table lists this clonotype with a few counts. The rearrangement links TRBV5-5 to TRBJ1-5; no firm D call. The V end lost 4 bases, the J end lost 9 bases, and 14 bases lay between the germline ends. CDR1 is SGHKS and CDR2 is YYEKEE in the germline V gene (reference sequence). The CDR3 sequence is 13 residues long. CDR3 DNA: TGTGCCAGCAGCCAAGACGGAATCTGGCCCCAGCATTTT. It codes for CASSQDGIWPQHF.

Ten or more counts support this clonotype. The CDR3 loop is CASGTTEAFF. DNA for the CDR3: TGTGCCAGCGGGACAACTGAAGCTTTCTTT. This sequence joins TRBV2 and TRBJ1-1, with D possibly being TRBD1 (6 bases). V lost 8 bases and J 5 bases, leaving 6 bases between the germline ends. In germline, CDR1 is SNHLY, CDR2 FYNNEI. This CDR3 is 10 amino acids long.

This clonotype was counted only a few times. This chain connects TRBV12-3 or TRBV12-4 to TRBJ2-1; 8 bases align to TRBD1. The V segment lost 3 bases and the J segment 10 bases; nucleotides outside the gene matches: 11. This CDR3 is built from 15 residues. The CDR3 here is CASSFGQGAIGEQFF. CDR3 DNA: TGTGCCAGCAGTTTTGGGCAGGGGGCGATTGGAGAGCAGTTCTTC.

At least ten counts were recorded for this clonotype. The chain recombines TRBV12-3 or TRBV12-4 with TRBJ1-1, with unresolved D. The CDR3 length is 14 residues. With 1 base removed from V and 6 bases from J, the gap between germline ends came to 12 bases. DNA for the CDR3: TGTGCCAGCAGTTTAGTCACAGCCGGGGCTGAAGCTTTCTTT. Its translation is CASSLVTAGAEAFF.

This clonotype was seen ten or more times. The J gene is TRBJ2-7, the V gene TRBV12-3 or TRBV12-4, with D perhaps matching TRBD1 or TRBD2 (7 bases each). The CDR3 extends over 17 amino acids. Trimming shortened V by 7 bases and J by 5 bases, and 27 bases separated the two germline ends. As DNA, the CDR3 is TGTGCCAGCACGAACACAGGGGTAGGCGGGAGAGCTGACGAGCAGTACTTC. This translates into CASTNTGVGGRADEQYF.

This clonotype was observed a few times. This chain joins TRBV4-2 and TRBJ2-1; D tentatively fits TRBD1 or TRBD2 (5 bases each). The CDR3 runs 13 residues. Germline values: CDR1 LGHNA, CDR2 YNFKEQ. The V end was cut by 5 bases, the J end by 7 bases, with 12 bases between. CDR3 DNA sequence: TGTGCCAGCAGCAGGGACGTAGGAAATGAGCAGTTCTTC. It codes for CASSRDVGNEQFF.

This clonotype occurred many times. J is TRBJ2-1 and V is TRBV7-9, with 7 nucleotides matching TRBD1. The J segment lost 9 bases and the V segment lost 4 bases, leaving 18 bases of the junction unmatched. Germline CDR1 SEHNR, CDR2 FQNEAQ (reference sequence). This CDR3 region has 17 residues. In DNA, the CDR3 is TGTGCCAGCAGCTCCCCAGGGGGTAAAGCCCTAACGGGTGAGCAGTTCTTC. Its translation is CASSSPGGKALTGEQFF.

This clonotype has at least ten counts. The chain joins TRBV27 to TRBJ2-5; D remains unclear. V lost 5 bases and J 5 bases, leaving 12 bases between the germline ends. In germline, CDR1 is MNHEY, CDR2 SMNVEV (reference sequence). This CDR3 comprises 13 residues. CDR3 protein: CASSPGPRETQYF. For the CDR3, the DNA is TGTGCCAGCAGTCCCGGACCGAGGGAGACCCAGTACTTC.

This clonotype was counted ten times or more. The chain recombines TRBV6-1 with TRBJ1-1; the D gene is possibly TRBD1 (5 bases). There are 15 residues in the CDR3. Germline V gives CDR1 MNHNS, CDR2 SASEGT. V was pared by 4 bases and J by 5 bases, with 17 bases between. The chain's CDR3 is CASSGSGRAGTEAFF. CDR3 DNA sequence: TGTGCCAGCAGTGGCTCGGGACGGGCCGGTACTGAAGCTTTCTTT.

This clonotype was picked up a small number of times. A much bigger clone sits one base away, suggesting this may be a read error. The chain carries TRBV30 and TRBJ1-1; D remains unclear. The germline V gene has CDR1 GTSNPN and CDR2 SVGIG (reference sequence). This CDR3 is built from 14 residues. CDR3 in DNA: TGTGCCTGGAGTGTACCGGGCGCTCACACTGGAGCTTTCTTT. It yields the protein CAWSVPGAHTGAFF.

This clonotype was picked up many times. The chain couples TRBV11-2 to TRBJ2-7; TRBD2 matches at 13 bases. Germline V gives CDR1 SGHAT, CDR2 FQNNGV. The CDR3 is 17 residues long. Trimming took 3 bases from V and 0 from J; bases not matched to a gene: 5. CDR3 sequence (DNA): TGTGCCAGCAGCTTGACTAGCGGGAGGAGGGACTCCTACGAGCAGTACTTC. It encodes CASSLTSGRRDSYEQYF.

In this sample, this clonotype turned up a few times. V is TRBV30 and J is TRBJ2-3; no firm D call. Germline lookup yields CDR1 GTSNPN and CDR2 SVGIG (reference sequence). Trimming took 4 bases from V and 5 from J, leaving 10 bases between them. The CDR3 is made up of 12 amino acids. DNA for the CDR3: TGTGCCTGGACTGAGAGGATAGATACGCAGTATTTT. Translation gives CAWTERIDTQYF. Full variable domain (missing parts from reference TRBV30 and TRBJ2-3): SQTIHQWPATLVQPVGSPLSLECTVEGTSNPNLYWYRQAAGRGLQLLFYSVGIGQISSEVPQNLSASRPQDRQFILSSKKLLLSDSGFYLCAWTERIDTQYFGPGTRLTVL.